This passage covers 18 T cell receptor beta chains from one sample sequenced in a study of cytomegalovirus exposure and HLA in healthy donors. Clones were sequenced by immunoSEQ multiplex PCR, and TCRdb holds only the in-frame ones, with some missing. The repertoire consists of 150,000 or so clones, with about 89% occurring once and the leading ten covering about 3.5%. The sequencing sample was made of PBMCs. These receptors all come from a woman between 18 and 29 years old in good health and CMV-seropositive.

V usage is TRBV5-1 and J usage is TRBJ1-2; no firm D call. The CDR3 extends over 15 amino acids. CDR1 SGHRS and CDR2 YFSETQ come from the germline V gene. The V end was cut by 0 bases, the J end by 6 bases, with 15 bases between. The CDR3 loop reads CASSLVRRGLDGYTF. The CDR3, as DNA: TGCGCCAGCAGCTTGGTGAGACGGGGTCTGGATGGCTACACCTTC.

V usage is TRBV28 and J usage is TRBJ2-2; D unresolved. The germline V gene encodes CDR1 MDHEN and CDR2 SYDVKM. Trimming removed 0 bases from V and 7 bases from J, with 3 bases in between. The CDR3 runs 12 residues. The CDR3 loop reads CASSLWYGELFF. DNA for the CDR3: TGTGCCAGCAGTTTATGGTACGGGGAGCTGTTTTTT.

Details on this clone: One junction end does not reproduce the germline sequence, and a read error may be involved. The chain has TRBV25-1 and TRBJ1-1; 7 nucleotides align to TRBD1. CDR3 length equals 13 residues. CDR1 and CDR2 (germline): MGHDK, SYGVNS. CDR3 amino acids: CASSPQGNAEAFF. The CDR3 bases are TGTGCCAGCAGTCCACAGGGGAACGCTGAAGCTTTCTTT.

The rearrangement links TRBV11-2 to TRBJ2-7, with TRBD2 matching 7 bases. This CDR3 contains 14 residues. Per germline, CDR1 SGHAT and CDR2 FQNNGV. V lost 5 bases and J lost 2; bases outside the gene matches: 6. The CDR3 loop is CASSLGLSTYEQYF. CDR3 nucleotides: TGTGCCAGCAGCCTGGGACTATCGACCTACGAGCAGTACTTC.

The V call is TRBV11-2, the J call TRBJ1-1, with 7 bases matching TRBD1. The germline CDR1 and CDR2 sequences are SGHAT and FQNNGV. J lost 5 bases, V lost 5 bases, and 17 bases had no gene match. The CDR3 extends over 17 amino acids. The CDR3 DNA sequence: TGTGCCAGCAGCCTCAGGGGGGCTACAGGTATTGGGACTGAAGCTTTCTTT. This encodes CASSLRGATGIGTEAFF. The whole variable domain, remainder taken from reference TRBV11-2 and TRBJ1-1, is EAGVAQSPRYKIIEKRQSVAFWCNPISGHATLYWYQQILGQGPKLLIQFQNNGVVDDSQLPKDRFSAERLKGVDSTLKIQPAKLEDSAVYLCASSLRGATGIGTEAFFGQGTRLTVV.

This chain links TRBV10-2 with TRBJ2-1, with 7 nucleotides matching TRBD2. The length of the CDR3 is 13 residues. The germline CDR1 and CDR2 sequences are WSHSY and SAAADI. V shed 7 bases and J 9 bases; nucleotides not matched to a gene: 9. CDR3 protein: CASNARETGEQFF. For the CDR3, the DNA is TGCGCCAGCAACGCGCGGGAGACGGGTGAGCAGTTCTTC.

The genes are TRBV29-1 and TRBJ2-2; TRBD2 matches 11 bases. The CDR3 covers 17 residues. V was pared by 5 bases and J by 5 bases, with 13 bases of the junction left unmatched. Germline-derived CDR1 and CDR2 are SQVTM and ANQGSEA. The CDR3 coding sequence is TGCAGCGTTATCCGAGCAGGGACTAGCGGAAATACCGGGGAGCTGTTTTTT. Translation gives CSVIRAGTSGNTGELFF.

The chain joins TRBV11-2 to TRBJ1-5; D is ambiguous. This CDR3 region has 15 residues. Germline CDR1 reads SGHAT; CDR2 reads FQNNGV. Trimming cost V 3 bases and J 2 bases, with 11 bases left between them. CDR3 bases: TGTGCCAGCAGCTTGACGGGGTTTCGCAATCAGCCCCAGCATTTT. It encodes CASSLTGFRNQPQHF.

The genes are TRBV6-1 and TRBJ1-2; weak D call: TRBD1 (6 bases). There are 15 residues in the CDR3. Germline CDR1 MNHNS, CDR2 SASEGT. Trimming took off 8 bases at V and 5 bases at J, with 21 bases between the two ends. DNA of the CDR3: TGTGCCAGCGCGACCGAGACAGGAGAAAATTATGGCTACACCTTC. It yields the protein CASATETGENYGYTF.

In its sample, this clone was seen a few times. This chain connects TRBV6-1 to TRBJ1-1, with TRBD1 as a possible D gene (6 bases). Germline V lookup: CDR1 MNHNS, CDR2 SASEGT. The V and J ends lost 3 bases and 2 bases respectively, with 19 bases between them. This CDR3 region has 17 residues. The CDR3 here is CASSDPSGGRRNTEAFF. CDR3 nucleotides: TGTGCCAGCAGTGATCCCTCGGGGGGCCGACGAAACACTGAAGCTTTCTTT.

This clone was picked up one time. This chain uses TRBV12-5 with TRBJ2-7; D possibly corresponds to TRBD2 (6 bases). Looked up from germline, CDR1 is LGHNT and CDR2 is FRNRAP. V was shortened by 5 bases and J by 5 bases, with 22 bases between the two germline ends. The CDR3 is made up of 16 amino acids. The chain's CDR3 is CASGPPLGSARHEQYF. The CDR3, as DNA: TGTGCTAGTGGTCCCCCTCTCGGGAGTGCTCGCCACGAGCAGTACTTC.

The chain uses TRBV5-4 and TRBJ1-2; no firm D call. Trimming shortened V by 3 bases and J by 8 bases, and 17 bases separated the two germline ends. The CDR3 has 14 residues. The germline V gene encodes CDR1 SGHNT and CDR2 YYREEE (reference sequence). The CDR3, as DNA: TGTGCCAGCAGCTCCGATCGGAGGGCAGACGGCTACACCTTC. Amino acid sequence: CASSSDRRADGYTF.

The chain joins TRBV4-1 to TRBJ2-3, with 8 bases that match TRBD2. Trimming at V came to 8 bases and at J to 0 bases, leaving 7 bases not matched to a gene. The germline gives CDR1 MGHRA, CDR2 YSYEKL. The CDR3 is 15 residues long. CDR3 sequence: CASQLAGPSTDTQYF. DNA of the CDR3: TGCGCCAGCCAATTAGCGGGGCCCAGCACAGATACGCAGTATTTT.

The V and J genes are TRBV7-3 and TRBJ1-1, with no clear D. Germline loops: CDR1 SGHTA, CDR2 FQGTGA. The length of the CDR3 is 15 residues. The germline V and J ends were trimmed by 6 bases and 4 bases, with 18 bases remaining between them. Here the CDR3 reads CASSSTGGVITEAFF. CDR3 DNA sequence: TGTGCCAGCAGTTCAACGGGCGGGGTGATCACTGAAGCTTTCTTT.

V gene TRBV29-1 combines with J gene TRBJ2-7; maybe TRBD1 (6 bases). V was trimmed by 1 base and J by 6 bases, leaving 10 bases between them. The length of the CDR3 is 12 residues. Germline assignment: CDR1 SQVTM and CDR2 ANQGSEA. CDR3 DNA sequence: TGCAGCGTTGAAGGCCAGGGGACCGAGCAGTACTTC. Its protein is CSVEGQGTEQYF.

This clone was counted only a few times. The chain links TRBV23-1 to TRBJ1-1; TRBD1 matches 9 bases. TRBV23-1 is filed as an ORF, its function uncertain. The V gene end was trimmed by 6 bases and the J gene end by 3 bases; junction bases not matched to a gene: 5. The CDR3 covers 14 residues. This chain's CDR3 is CASSQQGADTEAFF. The CDR3 DNA is TGCGCCAGCAGCCAACAGGGGGCGGACACTGAAGCTTTCTTT.

This chain joins TRBV9 and TRBJ1-1; D not certain. The CDR3 has 15 amino acids. Trimming removed 2 bases at V and 0 bases at J, with 11 bases between. Germline V gene lookup returns CDR1 SGDLS and CDR2 YYNGEE. CDR3 nucleotides: TGTGCCAGCAGCGTGCCCCCCACAGTGAACACTGAAGCTTTCTTT. Its protein is CASSVPPTVNTEAFF.

The chain couples TRBV25-1 to TRBJ1-4; a weak D match, TRBD1 (5 bases). The CDR3 covers 14 residues. Germline CDR1 MGHDK, CDR2 SYGVNS. The V end lost 7 bases, the J end lost 8 bases, and 17 bases lay between the germline ends. The CDR3 coding sequence is TGTGCCAGCATGGATCAGGGTTTGGGGGAAAAACTGTTTTTT. This encodes CASMDQGLGEKLFF. The whole variable domain, filled in from reference TRBV25-1 and TRBJ1-4, reads EADIYQTPRYLVIGTGKKITLECSQTMGHDKMYWYQQDPGMELHLIHYSYGVNSTEKGDLSSESTVSRIRTEHFPLTLESARPSHTSQYLCASMDQGLGEKLFFGSGTQLSVL.